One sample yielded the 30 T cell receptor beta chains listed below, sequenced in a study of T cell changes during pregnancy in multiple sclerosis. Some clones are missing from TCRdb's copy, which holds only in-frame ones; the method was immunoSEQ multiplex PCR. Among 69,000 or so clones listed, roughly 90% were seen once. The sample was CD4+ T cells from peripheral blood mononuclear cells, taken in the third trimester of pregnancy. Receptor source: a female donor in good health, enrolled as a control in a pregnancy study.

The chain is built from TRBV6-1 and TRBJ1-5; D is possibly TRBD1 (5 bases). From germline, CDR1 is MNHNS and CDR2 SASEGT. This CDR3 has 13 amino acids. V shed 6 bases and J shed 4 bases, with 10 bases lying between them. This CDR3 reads CASREQVNQPQHF. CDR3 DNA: TGTGCCAGCAGAGAACAGGTAAATCAGCCCCAGCATTTT.

CDR3 coding DNA: TGTGCCAGCAGCTCCCACCCAAGAGAGGGCAAAAACATTCAGTACTTC. This translates into CASSSHPREGKNIQYF. This chain links TRBV7-9 with TRBJ2-4; D is possibly TRBD2 (5 bases). V lost 4 bases and J lost 3, with 16 bases in between. CDR3 size: 16 residues. Germline V lookup: CDR1 SEHNR, CDR2 FQNEAQ (reference sequence).

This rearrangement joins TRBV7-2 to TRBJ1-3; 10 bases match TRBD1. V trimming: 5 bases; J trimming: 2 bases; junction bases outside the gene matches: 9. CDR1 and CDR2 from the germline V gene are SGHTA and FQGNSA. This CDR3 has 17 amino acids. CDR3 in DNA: TGTGCCAGCAGCCCTAGGGGGGGGACAGGGGCTGGAAACACCATATATTTT. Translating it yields CASSPRGGTGAGNTIYF.

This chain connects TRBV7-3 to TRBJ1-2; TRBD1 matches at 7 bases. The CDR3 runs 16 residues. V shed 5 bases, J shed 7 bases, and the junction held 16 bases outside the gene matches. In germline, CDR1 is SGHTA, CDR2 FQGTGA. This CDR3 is CASSPQPTGIDSGYTF. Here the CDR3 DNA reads TGTGCCAGCAGCCCACAACCGACAGGGATCGATTCTGGCTACACCTTC.

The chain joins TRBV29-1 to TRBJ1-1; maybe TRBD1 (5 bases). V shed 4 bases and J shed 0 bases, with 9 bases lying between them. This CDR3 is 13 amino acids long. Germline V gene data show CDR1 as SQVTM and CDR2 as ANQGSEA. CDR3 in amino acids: CSVGQRLNTEAFF. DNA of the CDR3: TGCAGCGTTGGACAGAGATTGAACACTGAAGCTTTCTTT.

The CDR3 is CASREVVKTEAFF. The CDR3 DNA sequence: TGTGCCAGTAGAGAAGTAGTAAAAACTGAAGCTTTCTTT. The chain has TRBV6-1 and TRBJ1-1, with unresolved D. Germline CDR1 and CDR2: MNHNS and SASEGT. V gave up 9 bases and J gave up 5 bases, with 16 bases separating them. This CDR3 has 13 residues.

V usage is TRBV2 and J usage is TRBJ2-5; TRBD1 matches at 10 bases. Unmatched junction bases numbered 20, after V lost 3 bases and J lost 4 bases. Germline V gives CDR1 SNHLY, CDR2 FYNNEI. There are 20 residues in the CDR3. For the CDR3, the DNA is TGTGCCAGCAGTGAGTTTTTTGGTAACCGGGACAGGGGAGGCGGAGAGACCCAGTACTTC. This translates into CASSEFFGNRDRGGGETQYF.

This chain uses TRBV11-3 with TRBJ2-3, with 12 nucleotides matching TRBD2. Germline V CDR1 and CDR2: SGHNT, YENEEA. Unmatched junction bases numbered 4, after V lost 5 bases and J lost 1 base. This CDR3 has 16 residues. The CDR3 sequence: CASSPRTSGGTDTQYF. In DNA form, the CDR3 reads TGTGCCAGCAGCCCTCGGACTAGCGGGGGCACAGATACGCAGTATTTT.

The CDR3 DNA reads as TGTGCCAGCAGCGTATCGGGGGGGCCGCCAGATACGCAGTATTTT. It translates to CASSVSGGPPDTQYF. The chain uses TRBV9 and TRBJ2-3, with 8 positions matching TRBD2. Germline assignment: CDR1 SGDLS and CDR2 YYNGEE. This CDR3 region has 15 residues. Unmatched junction bases numbered 5, after V lost 1 base and J lost 4 bases.

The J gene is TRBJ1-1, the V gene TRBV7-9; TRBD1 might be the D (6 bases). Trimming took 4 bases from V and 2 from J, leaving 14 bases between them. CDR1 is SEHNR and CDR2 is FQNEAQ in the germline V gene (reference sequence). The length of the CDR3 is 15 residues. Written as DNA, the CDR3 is TGTGCCAGCAGCTCCCCCTCGACAGGAAACACTGAAGCTTTCTTT. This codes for CASSSPSTGNTEAFF. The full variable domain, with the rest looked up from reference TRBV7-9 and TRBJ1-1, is DTGVSQNPRHKITKRGQNVTFRCDPISEHNRLYWYRQTLGQGPEFLTYFQNEAQLEKSRLLSDRFSAERPKGSFSTLEIQRTEQGDSAMYLCASSSPSTGNTEAFFGQGTRLTVV.

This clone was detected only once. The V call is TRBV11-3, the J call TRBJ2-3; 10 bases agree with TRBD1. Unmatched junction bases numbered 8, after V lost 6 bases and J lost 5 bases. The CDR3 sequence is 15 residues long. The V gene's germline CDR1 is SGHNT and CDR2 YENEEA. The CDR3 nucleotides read TGTGCCAGCAGTTTACCGGGACAGGGGTTAGATACGCAGTATTTT. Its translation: CASSLPGQGLDTQYF.

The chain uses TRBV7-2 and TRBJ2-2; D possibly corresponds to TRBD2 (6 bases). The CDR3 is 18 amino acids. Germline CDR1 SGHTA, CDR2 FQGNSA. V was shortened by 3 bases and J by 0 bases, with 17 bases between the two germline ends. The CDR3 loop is CASSFSTVGGANTGELFF. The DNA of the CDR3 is TGTGCCAGCAGCTTTTCCACCGTCGGCGGGGCGAACACCGGGGAGCTGTTTTTT.

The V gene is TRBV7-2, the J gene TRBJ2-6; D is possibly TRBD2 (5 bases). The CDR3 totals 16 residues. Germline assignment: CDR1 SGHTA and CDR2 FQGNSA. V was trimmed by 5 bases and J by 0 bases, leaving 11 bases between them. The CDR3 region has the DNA TGTGCCAGCAGCCTTGACACTAGCTCTGGGGCCAACGTCCTGACTTTC. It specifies CASSLDTSSGANVLTF.

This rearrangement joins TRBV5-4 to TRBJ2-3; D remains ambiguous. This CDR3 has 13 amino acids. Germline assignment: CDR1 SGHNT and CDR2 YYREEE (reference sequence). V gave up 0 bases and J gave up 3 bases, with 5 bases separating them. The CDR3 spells CASSLGLTDTQYF. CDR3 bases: TGTGCCAGCAGCTTGGGACTTACAGATACGCAGTATTTT.

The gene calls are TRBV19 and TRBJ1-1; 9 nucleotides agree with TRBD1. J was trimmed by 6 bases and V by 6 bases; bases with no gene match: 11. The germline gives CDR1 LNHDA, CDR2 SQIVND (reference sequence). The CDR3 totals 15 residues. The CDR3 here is CASSRDRDVRSEAFF. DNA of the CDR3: TGTGCCAGTAGCCGGGACAGGGATGTGCGTTCTGAAGCTTTCTTT.

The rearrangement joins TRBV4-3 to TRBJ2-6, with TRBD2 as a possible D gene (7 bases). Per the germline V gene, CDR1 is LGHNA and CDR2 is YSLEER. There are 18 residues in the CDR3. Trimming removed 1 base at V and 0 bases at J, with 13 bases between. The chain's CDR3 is CASSQAGEGISGANVLTF. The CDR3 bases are TGCGCCAGCAGCCAAGCAGGGGAGGGGATCTCTGGGGCCAACGTCCTGACTTTC.

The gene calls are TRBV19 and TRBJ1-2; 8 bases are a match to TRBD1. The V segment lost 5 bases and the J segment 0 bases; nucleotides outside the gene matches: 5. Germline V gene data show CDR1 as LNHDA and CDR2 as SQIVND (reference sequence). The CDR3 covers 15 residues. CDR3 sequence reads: CASSPQTGANYGYTF. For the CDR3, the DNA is TGTGCCAGTAGTCCGCAGACAGGGGCTAACTATGGCTACACCTTC.

CDR3 region: CASSPADRAVYNSPLHF. The CDR3, as DNA: TGTGCCAGCAGCCCGGCGGACAGGGCGGTCTATAATTCACCCCTCCACTTT. The chain combines TRBV7-2 with TRBJ1-6; TRBD1 agrees at 8 bases. Germline loops: CDR1 SGHTA, CDR2 FQGNSA. V shed 5 bases, J shed 3 bases, and the junction held 9 bases outside the gene matches. The CDR3 is 17 amino acids.

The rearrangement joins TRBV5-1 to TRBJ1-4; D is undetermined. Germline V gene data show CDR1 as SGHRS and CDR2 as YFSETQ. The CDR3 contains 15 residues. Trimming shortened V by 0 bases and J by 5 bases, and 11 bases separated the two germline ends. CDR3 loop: CASSLGGNLNEKLFF. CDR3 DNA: TGCGCCAGCAGCTTGGGAGGGAACCTAAATGAAAAACTGTTTTTT.

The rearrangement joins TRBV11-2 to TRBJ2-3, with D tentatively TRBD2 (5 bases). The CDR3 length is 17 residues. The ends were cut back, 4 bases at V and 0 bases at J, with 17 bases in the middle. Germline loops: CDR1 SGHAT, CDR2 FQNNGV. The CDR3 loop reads CASSSPAWPSSTDTQYF. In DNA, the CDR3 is TGTGCCAGCAGCTCCCCCGCTTGGCCTAGCAGCACAGATACGCAGTATTTT. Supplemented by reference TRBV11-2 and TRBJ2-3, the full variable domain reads EAGVAQSPRYKIIEKRQSVAFWCNPISGHATLYWYQQILGQGPKLLIQFQNNGVVDDSQLPKDRFSAERLKGVDSTLKIQPAKLEDSAVYLCASSSPAWPSSTDTQYFGPGTRLTVL.

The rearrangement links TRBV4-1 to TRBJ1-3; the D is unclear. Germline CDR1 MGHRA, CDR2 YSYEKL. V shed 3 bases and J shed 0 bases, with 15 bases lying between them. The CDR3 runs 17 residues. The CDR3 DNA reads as TGCGCCAGCAGCCAGTCCCGGGGATGGAGCTCTGGAAACACCATATATTTT. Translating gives CASSQSRGWSSGNTIYF.

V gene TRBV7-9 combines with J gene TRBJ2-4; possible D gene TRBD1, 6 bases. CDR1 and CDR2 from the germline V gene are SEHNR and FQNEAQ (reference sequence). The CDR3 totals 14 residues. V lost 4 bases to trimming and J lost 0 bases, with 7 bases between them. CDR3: CASSWTEAKNIQYF. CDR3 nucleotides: TGTGCCAGCAGCTGGACAGAAGCCAAAAACATTCAGTACTTC.

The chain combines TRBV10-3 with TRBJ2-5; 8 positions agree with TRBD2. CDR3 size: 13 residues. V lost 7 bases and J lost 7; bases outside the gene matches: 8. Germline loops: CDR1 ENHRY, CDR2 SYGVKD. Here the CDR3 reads CAINPDSGRTQYF. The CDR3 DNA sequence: TGTGCCATCAACCCGGACAGCGGGAGGACCCAGTACTTC.

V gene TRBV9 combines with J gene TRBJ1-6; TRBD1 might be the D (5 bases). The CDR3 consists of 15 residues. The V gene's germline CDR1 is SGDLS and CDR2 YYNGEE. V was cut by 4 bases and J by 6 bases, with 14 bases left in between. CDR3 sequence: CASSPSNGGNSPLHF. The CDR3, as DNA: TGTGCCAGCAGCCCCTCAAACGGGGGTAATTCACCCCTCCACTTT.

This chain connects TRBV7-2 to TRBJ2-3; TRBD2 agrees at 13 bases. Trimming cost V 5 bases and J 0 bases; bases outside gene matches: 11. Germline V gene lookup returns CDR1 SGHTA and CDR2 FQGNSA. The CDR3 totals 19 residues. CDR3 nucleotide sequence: TGTGCCAGCAGCCCCAGACTAGCGGGGGGCCCTTCTAGCACAGATACGCAGTATTTT. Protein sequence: CASSPRLAGGPSSTDTQYF.

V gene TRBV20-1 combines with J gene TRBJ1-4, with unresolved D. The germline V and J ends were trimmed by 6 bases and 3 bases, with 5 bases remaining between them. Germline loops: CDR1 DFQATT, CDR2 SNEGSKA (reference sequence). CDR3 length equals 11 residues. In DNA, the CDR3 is TGCAGTGCCACAGCTAATGAAAAACTGTTTTTT. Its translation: CSATANEKLFF.

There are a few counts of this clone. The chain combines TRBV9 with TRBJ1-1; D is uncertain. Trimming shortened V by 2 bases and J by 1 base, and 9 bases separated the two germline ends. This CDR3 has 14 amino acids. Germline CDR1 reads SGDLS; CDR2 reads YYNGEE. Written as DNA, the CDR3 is TGTGCCAGCAGCGTTAGACACGGGAACACTGAAGCTTTCTTT. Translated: CASSVRHGNTEAFF.

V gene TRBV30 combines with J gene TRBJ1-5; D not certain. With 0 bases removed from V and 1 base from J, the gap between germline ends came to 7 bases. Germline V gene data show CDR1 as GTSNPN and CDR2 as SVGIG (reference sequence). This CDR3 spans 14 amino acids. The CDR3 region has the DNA TGTGCCTGGAGTGTAACACAGAGCAATCAGCCCCAGCATTTT. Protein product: CAWSVTQSNQPQHF.

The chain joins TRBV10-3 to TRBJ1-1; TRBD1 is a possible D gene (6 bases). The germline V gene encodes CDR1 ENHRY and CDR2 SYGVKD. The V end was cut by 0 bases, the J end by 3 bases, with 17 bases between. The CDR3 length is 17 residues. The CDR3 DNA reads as TGTGCCATCAGTGAGTCGTCGGGGGGCGCGAGGGACACTGAAGCTTTCTTT. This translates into CAISESSGGARDTEAFF.

The CDR3, as DNA: TGTGCCAGCAGCAAAGACACCATTCAGCCCCAGCATTTT. As protein: CASSKDTIQPQHF. V usage is TRBV11-1 and J usage is TRBJ1-5; D unclear. V shed 5 bases and J shed 6 bases, with 11 bases lying between them. Germline V gene data show CDR1 as SGHAT and CDR2 as FQDESV (reference sequence). The CDR3 has 13 residues.